The rows below give T cell receptor beta chains drawn from one sample of a study of blood T cell repertoires in COVID-19. Libraries were prepared by immunoSEQ multiplex PCR; TCRdb keeps only in-frame clonotypes and omits some of them. The data show over 110,000 clones, with around 88% seen just once and roughly 30% held by the top ten. The sequenced sample was peripheral blood. Receptors were obtained from a human donor in a cohort sampled during active COVID-19. Both conserved end residues are part of each CDR3.

j_call v_call cdr3_aa
TRBJ2-6 TRBV2 CASSLSSGANVLTF
TRBJ2-2 TRBV4-1 CASSQEKGTNTGELFF
TRBJ2-3 TRBV4-2 CASSQGTGGSDTQYF
TRBJ1-3 TRBV7-9 CASSLKSSGNTIYF
TRBJ1-2 TRBV7-9 CASSLQEKGARYGYTF
TRBJ2-2 TRBV19 CASRTGGASNTGELFF
TRBJ1-3 TRBV7-6 CASSPRGGSSGNTIYF
TRBJ1-3 TRBV20-1 CSARDPVTIYF
TRBJ1-2 TRBV20-1 CSASGGTYSHGYTF
TRBJ2-3 TRBV6-5 CASSEGDRYTDTQYF
TRBJ1-4 TRBV5-1 CASSLAGLRSTNEKLFF
TRBJ2-4 TRBV6-2/TRBV6-3 CASSYPSGGADIQYF
TRBJ2-7 TRBV11-1 CASSLALDASSSYEQYF
TRBJ2-2 TRBV6-2/TRBV6-3 CASSLNLAGGRNTGELFF
TRBJ2-7 TRBV24-1 CATSVAIYEQYF
TRBJ1-1 TRBV13 CASSSGIGNTEAFF
TRBJ2-2 TRBV19 CASSKDRATGELFF
TRBJ2-7 TRBV6-5 CASSYYRFSYEQYF
TRBJ2-1 TRBV10-3 CATQWGPGYNEQFF
TRBJ1-5 TRBV30 CAWSATGGLQPQHF
TRBJ2-1 TRBV5-4 CASSSGGGGTYNEQFF
TRBJ2-5 TRBV5-1 CASSPDPGGETQYF
TRBJ2-6 TRBV19 CASSRDSNSGANVLTF
TRBJ1-2 TRBV28 CASSLFRGLSYGYTF
TRBJ2-1 TRBV6-2/TRBV6-3 CASSYSNSGGLYEQFF
TRBJ2-1 TRBV6-5 CASSPRTATYNEQFF
TRBJ1-2 TRBV29-1 CSVDGDRHLYGYTF
TRBJ2-5 TRBV19 CASSIGRSGLETQYF
TRBJ1-4 TRBV7-9 CASSYGTGLEKLFF
TRBJ2-2 TRBV18 CASSQSQDNTGELFF
TRBJ2-2 TRBV7-3 CASSPQDRAGELFF
TRBJ2-7 TRBV2 CASSGSLAGDAYEQYF
TRBJ2-7 TRBV6-2/TRBV6-3 CASSWGRGTYEQYF
TRBJ2-5 TRBV7-9 CASSADRAQETQYF
TRBJ1-5 TRBV24-1 CATSGTGIGEQPQHF
TRBJ2-1 TRBV6-1 CASSESRVEFF
TRBJ2-5 TRBV11-3 CASSPDRSETQYF
TRBJ2-1 TRBV6-6 CASTLAGGSYNEQFF
TRBJ2-7 TRBV7-9 CASSFGEYEQYF